The source of this TCR beta chain is a study of T cells in localized non-small cell lung cancer. Study-level results: Median detection of top 100 tumor clones in adjacent lung was around 60 clones. Tumor samples were not multi-region, leaving intratumor heterogeneity unexcluded. Uninvolved adjacent lung had more T cell clonality than any other tissue, topping tumor.

Remarks on this clone: Its target is not known.

Neighboring lung without atypia was obtained no less than 2 cm from the tumor margin. This CDR3 region has 14 residues. The V end lost 5 bases, the J end lost 1 base, and 11 bases lay between the germline ends. Per the germline V gene, CDR1 is LNHDA and CDR2 is SQIVND (reference sequence). The table came from immunoSEQ multiplex PCR; TCRdb's copy has only in-frame clones and leaves some out. Among about 1,700 clones listed, less than 25% were seen once. The receptor was isolated from a man aged 18-49 years with stage I lung adenocarcinoma. The chain has TRBV19 and TRBJ2-5, with D possibly TRBD2 on 5 matching bases. Sequenced material: normal lung tissue next to the tumor, taken before any cancer treatment. CDR3 sequence reads: CASSERLLQETQYF. The CDR3 DNA sequence: TGTGCCAGTAGTGAGAGACTACTCCAAGAGACCCAGTACTTC.